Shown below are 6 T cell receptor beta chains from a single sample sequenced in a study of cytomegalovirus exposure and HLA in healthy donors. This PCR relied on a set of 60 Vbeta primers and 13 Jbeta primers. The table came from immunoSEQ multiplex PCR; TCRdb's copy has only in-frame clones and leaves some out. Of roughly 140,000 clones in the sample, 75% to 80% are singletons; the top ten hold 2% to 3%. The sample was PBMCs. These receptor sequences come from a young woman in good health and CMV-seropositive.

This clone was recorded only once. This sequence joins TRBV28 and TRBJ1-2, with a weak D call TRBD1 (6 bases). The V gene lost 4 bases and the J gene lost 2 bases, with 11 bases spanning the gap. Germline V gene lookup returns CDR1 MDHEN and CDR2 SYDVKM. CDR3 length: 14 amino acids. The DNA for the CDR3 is TGTGCCAGCAGTTCCGGACAGACGAACTATGGCTACACCTTC. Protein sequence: CASSSGQTNYGYTF.

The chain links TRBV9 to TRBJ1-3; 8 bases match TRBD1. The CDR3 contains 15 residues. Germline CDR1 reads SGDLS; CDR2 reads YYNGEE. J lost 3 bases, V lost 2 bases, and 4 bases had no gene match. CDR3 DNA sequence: TGTGCCAGCAGCGTCGGACAGGGAATTGGAAACACCATATATTTT. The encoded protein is CASSVGQGIGNTIYF.

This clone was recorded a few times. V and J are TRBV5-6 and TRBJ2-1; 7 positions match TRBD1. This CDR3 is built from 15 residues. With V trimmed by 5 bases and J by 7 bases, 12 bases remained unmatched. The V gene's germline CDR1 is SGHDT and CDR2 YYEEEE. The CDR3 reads CASRNRGLLENEQFF. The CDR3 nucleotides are TGTGCCAGCAGGAACAGGGGCCTCTTGGAGAATGAGCAGTTCTTC.

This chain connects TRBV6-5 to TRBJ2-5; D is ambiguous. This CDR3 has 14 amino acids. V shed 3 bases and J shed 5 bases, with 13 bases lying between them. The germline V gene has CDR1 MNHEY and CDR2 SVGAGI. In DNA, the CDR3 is TGTGCCAGCAGTTATAACGTCCAGGCGGAGACCCAGTACTTC. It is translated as CASSYNVQAETQYF.

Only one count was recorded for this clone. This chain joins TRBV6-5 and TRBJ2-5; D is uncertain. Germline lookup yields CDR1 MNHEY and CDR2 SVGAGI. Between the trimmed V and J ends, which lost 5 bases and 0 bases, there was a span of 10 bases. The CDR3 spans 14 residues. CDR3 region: CASSRTGDQETQYF. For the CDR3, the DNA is TGTGCCAGCAGTCGTACTGGAGACCAAGAGACCCAGTACTTC.

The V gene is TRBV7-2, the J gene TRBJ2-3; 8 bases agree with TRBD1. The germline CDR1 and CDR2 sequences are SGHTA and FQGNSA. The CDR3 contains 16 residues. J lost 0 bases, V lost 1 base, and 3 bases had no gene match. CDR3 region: CASSLGTGTSTDTQYF. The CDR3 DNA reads TGTGCCAGCAGCTTAGGGACAGGGACAAGCACAGATACGCAGTATTTT.